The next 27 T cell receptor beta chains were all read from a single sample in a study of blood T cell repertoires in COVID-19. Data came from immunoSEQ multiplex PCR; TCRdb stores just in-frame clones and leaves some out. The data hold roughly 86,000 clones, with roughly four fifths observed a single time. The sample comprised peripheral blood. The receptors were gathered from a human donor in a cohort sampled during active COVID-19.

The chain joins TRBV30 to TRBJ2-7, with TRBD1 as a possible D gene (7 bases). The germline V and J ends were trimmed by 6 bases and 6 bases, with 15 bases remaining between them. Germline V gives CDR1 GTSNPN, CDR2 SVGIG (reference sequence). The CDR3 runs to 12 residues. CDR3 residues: CACPTGTGEQYF. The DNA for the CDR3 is TGTGCCTGCCCGACAGGGACTGGCGAGCAGTACTTC.

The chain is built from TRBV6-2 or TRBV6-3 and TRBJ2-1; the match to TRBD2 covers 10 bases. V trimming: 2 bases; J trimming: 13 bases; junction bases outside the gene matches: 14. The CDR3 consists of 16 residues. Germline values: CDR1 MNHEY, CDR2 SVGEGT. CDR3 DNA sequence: TGTGCCAGCAGTTACAGCGGTCTAGCGGGGGCTCTTCATCAGTTCTTC. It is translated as CASSYSGLAGALHQFF.

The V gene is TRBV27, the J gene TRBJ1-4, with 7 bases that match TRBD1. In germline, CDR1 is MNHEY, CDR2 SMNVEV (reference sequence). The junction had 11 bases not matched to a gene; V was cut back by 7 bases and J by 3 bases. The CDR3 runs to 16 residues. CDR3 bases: TGTGCCAGCACGGGGCGACCGGGACAGCCTAATGAAAAACTGTTTTTT. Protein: CASTGRPGQPNEKLFF. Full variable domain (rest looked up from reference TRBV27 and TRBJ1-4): EAQVTQNPRYLITVTGKKLTVTCSQNMNHEYMSWYRQDPGLGLRQIYYSMNVEVTDKGDVPEGYKVSRKEKRNFPLILESPSPNQTSLYFCASTGRPGQPNEKLFFGSGTQLSVL.

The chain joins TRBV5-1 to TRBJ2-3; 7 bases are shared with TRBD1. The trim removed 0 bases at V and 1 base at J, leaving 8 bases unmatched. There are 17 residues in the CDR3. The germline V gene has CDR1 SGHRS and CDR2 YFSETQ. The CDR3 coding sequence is TGCGCCAGCAGCTTGGTTCCTCAGGGGGTCGGCACAGATACGCAGTATTTT. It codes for CASSLVPQGVGTDTQYF.

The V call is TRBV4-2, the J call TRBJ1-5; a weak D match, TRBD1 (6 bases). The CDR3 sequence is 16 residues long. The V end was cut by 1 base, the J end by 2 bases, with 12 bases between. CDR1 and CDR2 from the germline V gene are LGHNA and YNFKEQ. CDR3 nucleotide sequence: TGTGCCAGCAGCCAAGGCGACAGGAACGGCAATCAGCCCCAGCATTTT. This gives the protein CASSQGDRNGNQPQHF.

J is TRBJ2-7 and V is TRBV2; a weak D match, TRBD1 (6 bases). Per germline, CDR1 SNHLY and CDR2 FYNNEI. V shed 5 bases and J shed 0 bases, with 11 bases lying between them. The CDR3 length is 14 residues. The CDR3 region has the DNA TGTGCCAGCAGTAGACAGGTGAACTCCTACGAGCAGTACTTC. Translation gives CASSRQVNSYEQYF.

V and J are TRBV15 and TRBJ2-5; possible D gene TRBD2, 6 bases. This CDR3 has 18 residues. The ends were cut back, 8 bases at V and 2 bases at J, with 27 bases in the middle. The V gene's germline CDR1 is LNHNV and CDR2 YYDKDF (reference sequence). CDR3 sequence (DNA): TGTGCCACCCGGAGGGGAATAGGGACGGACAACTTTCAAGAGACCCAGTACTTC. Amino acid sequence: CATRRGIGTDNFQETQYF.

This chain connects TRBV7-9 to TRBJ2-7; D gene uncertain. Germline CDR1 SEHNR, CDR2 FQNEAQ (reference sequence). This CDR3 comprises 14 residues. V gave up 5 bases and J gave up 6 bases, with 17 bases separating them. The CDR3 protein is CASSRVSVASEQYF. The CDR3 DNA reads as TGTGCCAGCAGCCGGGTATCGGTGGCCTCCGAGCAGTACTTC. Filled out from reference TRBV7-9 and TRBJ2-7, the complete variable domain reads DTGVSQNPRHKITKRGQNVTFRCDPISEHNRLYWYRQTLGQGPEFLTYFQNEAQLEKSRLLSDRFSAERPKGSFSTLEIQRTEQGDSAMYLCASSRVSVASEQYFGPGTRLTVT.

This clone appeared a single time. Written as DNA, the CDR3 is TGTGCCAGCAGGGAAAGCGGGGGGTGGGGCAATGAGCAGTTCTTC. This encodes CASRESGGWGNEQFF. This chain connects TRBV3-1 (or the pseudogene TRBV3-2) to TRBJ2-1; 9 bases fit TRBD2. Per germline, CDR1 LGHDT and CDR2 YNNKEL (reference sequence). Germline trimming cut 6 bases from V and 6 bases from J; bases unmatched to any gene: 9. The CDR3 runs 15 residues.

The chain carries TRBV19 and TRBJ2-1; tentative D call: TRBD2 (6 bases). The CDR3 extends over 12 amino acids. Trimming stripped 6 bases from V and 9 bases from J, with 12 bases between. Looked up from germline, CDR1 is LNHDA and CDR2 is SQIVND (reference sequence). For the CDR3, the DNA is TGTGCCAGTAGGGGGGGATGGAGTGAGCAGTTCTTC. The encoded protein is CASRGGWSEQFF.

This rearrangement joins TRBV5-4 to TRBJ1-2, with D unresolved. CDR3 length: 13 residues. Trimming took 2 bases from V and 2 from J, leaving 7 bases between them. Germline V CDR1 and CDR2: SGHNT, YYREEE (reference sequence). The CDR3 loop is CASSFPGNYGYTF. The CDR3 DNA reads TGTGCCAGCAGCTTTCCCGGGAACTATGGCTACACCTTC.

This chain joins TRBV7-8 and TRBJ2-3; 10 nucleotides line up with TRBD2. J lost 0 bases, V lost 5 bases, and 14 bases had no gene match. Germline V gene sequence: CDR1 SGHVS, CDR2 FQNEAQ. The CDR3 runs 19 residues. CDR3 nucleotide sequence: TGTGCCAGCAGCCCTCGGGGACTAGCGAGCCTTCCTAGCACAGATACGCAGTATTTT. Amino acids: CASSPRGLASLPSTDTQYF.

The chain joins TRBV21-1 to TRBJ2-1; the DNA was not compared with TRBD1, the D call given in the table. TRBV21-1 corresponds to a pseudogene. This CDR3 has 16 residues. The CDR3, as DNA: TGTGCCAGCAGCAATCACGACAGGATGGTGAACAATGAGCAGTTCTTC. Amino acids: CASSNHDRMVNNEQFF.

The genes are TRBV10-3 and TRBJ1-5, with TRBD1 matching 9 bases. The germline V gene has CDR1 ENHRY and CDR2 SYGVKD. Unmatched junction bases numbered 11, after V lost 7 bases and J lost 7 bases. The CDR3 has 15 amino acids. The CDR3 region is CAIKSTGGASQPQHF. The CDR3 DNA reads TGTGCCATCAAATCAACAGGGGGCGCATCCCAGCCCCAGCATTTT.

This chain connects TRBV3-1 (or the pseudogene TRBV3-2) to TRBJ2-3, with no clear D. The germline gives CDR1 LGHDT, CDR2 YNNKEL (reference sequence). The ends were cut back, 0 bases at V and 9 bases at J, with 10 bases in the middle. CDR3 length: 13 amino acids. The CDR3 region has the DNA TGTGCCAGCAGCCAAGATTTGGCGCGGACGCAGTATTTT. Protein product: CASSQDLARTQYF.

This CDR3 reads CSVEGGMNTEAFF. In DNA, the CDR3 is TGCAGCGTTGAGGGGGGAATGAACACTGAAGCTTTCTTT. The V and J genes are TRBV29-1 and TRBJ1-1; perhaps TRBD1 as D (5 bases). CDR1 SQVTM and CDR2 ANQGSEA come from the germline V gene. CDR3 size: 13 residues. V lost 3 bases and J lost 0, with 8 bases in between.

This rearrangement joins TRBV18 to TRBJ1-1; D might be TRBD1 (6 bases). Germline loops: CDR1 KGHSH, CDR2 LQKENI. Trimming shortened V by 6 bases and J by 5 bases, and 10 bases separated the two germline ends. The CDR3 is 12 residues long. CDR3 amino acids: CASSRGGTEAFF. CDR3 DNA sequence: TGTGCCAGCTCGAGGGGGGGAACTGAAGCTTTCTTT.

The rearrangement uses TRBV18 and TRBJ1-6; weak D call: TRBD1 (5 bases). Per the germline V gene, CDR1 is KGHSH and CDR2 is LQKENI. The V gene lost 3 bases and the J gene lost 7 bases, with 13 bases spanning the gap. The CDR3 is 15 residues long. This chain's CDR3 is CASSPLPGSNSPLHF. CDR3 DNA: TGTGCCAGCTCACCGTTGCCAGGGTCAAATTCACCCCTCCACTTT.

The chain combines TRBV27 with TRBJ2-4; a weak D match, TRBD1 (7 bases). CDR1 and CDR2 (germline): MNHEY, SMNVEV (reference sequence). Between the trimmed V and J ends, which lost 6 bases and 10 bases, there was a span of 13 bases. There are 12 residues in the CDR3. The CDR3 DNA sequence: TGTGCCAGCAGCCGACAGGGAGGTATTCAGTACTTC. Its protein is CASSRQGGIQYF.

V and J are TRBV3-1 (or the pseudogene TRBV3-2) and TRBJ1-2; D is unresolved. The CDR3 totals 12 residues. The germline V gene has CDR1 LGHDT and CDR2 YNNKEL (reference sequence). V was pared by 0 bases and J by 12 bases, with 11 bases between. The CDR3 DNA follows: TGTGCCAGCAGCCAAGAACGAGGGAGGCACACCTTC. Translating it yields CASSQERGRHTF.

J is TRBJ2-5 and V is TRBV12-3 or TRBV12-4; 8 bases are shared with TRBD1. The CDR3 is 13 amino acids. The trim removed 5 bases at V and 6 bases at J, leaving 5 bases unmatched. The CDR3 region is CASSPDRAKTQYF. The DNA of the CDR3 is TGTGCCAGCAGTCCGGACAGGGCCAAGACCCAGTACTTC.

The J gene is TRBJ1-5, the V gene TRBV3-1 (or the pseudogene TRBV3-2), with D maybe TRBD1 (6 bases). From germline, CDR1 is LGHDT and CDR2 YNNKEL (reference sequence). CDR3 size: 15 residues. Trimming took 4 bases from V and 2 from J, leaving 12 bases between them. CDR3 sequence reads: CASSLGTPGNQPQHF. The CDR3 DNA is TGTGCCAGCAGCCTGGGGACACCGGGCAATCAGCCCCAGCATTTT.

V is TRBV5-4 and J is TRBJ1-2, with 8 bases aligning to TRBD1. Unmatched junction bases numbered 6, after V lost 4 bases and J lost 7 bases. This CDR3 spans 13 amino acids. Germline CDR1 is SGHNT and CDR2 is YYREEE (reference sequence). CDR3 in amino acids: CASSRDRGSGYTF. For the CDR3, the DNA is TGTGCCAGCAGCAGAGACAGGGGAAGTGGCTACACCTTC.

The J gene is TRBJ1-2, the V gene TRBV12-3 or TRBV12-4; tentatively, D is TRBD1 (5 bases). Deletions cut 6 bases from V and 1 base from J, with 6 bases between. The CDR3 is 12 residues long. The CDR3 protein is CASSDSNYGYTF. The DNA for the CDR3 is TGTGCCAGCAGCGACAGTAACTATGGCTACACCTTC.

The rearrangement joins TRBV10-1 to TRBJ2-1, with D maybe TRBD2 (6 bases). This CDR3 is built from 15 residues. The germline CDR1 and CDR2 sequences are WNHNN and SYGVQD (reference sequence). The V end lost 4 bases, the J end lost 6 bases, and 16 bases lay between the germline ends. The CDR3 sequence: CASSGASDFCNEQFF. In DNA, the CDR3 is TGCGCCAGCAGTGGGGCTAGCGATTTTTGCAATGAGCAGTTCTTC.

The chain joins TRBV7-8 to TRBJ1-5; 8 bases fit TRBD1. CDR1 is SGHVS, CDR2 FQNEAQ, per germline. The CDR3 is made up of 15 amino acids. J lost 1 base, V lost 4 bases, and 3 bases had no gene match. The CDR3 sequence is CASSSGQGSNQPQHF. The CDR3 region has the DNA TGTGCCAGCAGCTCTGGACAGGGCAGCAATCAGCCCCAGCATTTT.

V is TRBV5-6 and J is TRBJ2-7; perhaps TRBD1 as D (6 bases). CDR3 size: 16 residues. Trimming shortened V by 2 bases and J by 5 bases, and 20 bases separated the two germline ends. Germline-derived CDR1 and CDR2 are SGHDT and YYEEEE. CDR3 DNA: TGTGCCAGCAGCTTACCCGGGACACCCAGCACCGACGAGCAGTACTTC. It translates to CASSLPGTPSTDEQYF. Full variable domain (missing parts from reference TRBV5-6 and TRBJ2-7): DAGVTQSPTHLIKTRGQQVTLRCSPKSGHDTVSWYQQALGQGPQFIFQYYEEEERQRGNFPDRFSGHQFPNYSSELNVNALLLGDSALYLCASSLPGTPSTDEQYFGPGTRLTVT.